The 3 T cell receptor beta chains given below trace back to one sample, sequenced in a study of blood T cell repertoires in COVID-19. Generated by immunoSEQ multiplex PCR, the TCRdb table keeps only in-frame clones and is missing some. The sample contains tens of thousands of clones, approximately 88% of which appear only once. The specimen was peripheral blood. The receptors were sampled from a human donor in a cohort sampled during active COVID-19.

This sequence joins TRBV11-2 and TRBJ2-5, with 7 nucleotides matching TRBD1. The CDR3 spans 14 residues. The ends lost 5 bases at V and 3 bases at J; junction bases unmatched: 6. Germline values: CDR1 SGHAT, CDR2 FQNNGV. CDR3 nucleotides: TGTGCCAGCAGCATATCGGGACAGAAAGAGACCCAGTACTTC. Translated, it gives CASSISGQKETQYF. Supplemented by reference TRBV11-2 and TRBJ2-5, the full variable domain reads EAGVAQSPRYKIIEKRQSVAFWCNPISGHATLYWYQQILGQGPKLLIQFQNNGVVDDSQLPKDRFSAERLKGVDSTLKIQPAKLEDSAVYLCASSISGQKETQYFGPGTRLLVL.

The V call is TRBV24-1, the J call TRBJ2-3, with 7 bases identical to TRBD1. This CDR3 is built from 15 residues. J was trimmed by 2 bases and V by 6 bases; bases with no gene match: 7. Germline V gene lookup returns CDR1 KGHDR and CDR2 SFDVKD. Here the CDR3 reads CATSSPRGYTDTQYF. CDR3 sequence (DNA): TGTGCCACCAGTTCCCCCAGGGGGTACACAGATACGCAGTATTTT.

CDR3 sequence reads: CASSVAGTGVVGANVLTF. CDR3 DNA sequence: TGTGCCAGCAGCGTAGCAGGGACAGGGGTGGTAGGGGCCAACGTCCTGACTTTC. This rearrangement joins TRBV9 to TRBJ2-6; 10 positions match TRBD1. The CDR3 runs to 18 residues. Germline-derived CDR1 and CDR2 are SGDLS and YYNGEE. Germline trimming cut 0 bases from V and 4 bases from J; bases unmatched to any gene: 7.